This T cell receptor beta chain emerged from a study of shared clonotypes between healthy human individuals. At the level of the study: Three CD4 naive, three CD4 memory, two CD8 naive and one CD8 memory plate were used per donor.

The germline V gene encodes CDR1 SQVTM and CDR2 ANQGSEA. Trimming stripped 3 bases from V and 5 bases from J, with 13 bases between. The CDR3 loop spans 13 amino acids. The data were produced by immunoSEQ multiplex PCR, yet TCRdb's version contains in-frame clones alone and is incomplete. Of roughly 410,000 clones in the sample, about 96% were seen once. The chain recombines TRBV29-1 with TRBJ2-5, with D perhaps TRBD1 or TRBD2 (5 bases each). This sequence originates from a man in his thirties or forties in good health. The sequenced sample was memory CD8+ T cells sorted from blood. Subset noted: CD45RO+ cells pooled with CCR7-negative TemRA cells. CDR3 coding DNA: TGCAGCGTTGATGTGGCAGGGACGGAGACCCAGTACTTC. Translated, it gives CSVDVAGTETQYF. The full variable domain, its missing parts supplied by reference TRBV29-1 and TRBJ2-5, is SAVISQKPSRDICQRGTSLTIQCQVDSQVTMMFWYRQQPGQSLTLIATANQGSEATYESGFVIDKFPISRPNLTFSTLTVSNMSPEDSSIYLCSVDVAGTETQYFGPGTRLLVL.